This is a list of T cell receptor beta chains from one sample in a study of cytomegalovirus exposure and HLA in healthy donors. Sequencing was performed with immunoSEQ multiplex PCR; in TCRdb, only in-frame clones are kept and a portion is missing. Of 120,000 to 150,000 clones detected, roughly 80% appear once; the ten largest clones hold 3.1%. Material: PBMCs. The receptors stem from a female donor in good health and CMV-seronegative. Each CDR3 is given with its conserved first and last residue. Fields, in order: V gene, J gene, clone size, D gene, CDR3 protein, CDR3 DNA. D genes are given only for firm matches. For some rows the clone size is stated as once, few or many, or as a class when expanded; others skip it.

TRBV6-1	TRBJ2-7	.	TRBD2	CASSEGLAATRQYF	TGTGCCAGCAGTGAAGGGCTAGCGGCAACTCGTCAGTACTTC
TRBV7-9	TRBJ2-1	.	.	CASRRLLPEGYEQFF	TGTGCCAGCAGGCGACTCCTTCCTGAGGGCTATGAGCAGTTCTTC
TRBV27	TRBJ2-5	.	TRBD2	CASSPWTSGKETQYF	TGTGCCAGCAGTCCGTGGACTAGCGGGAAGGAGACCCAGTACTTC
TRBV19	TRBJ2-7	once	TRBD1	CASSPGQGPYEQYF	TGTGCCAGCAGTCCGGGACAGGGTCCCTACGAGCAGTACTTC
TRBV2	TRBJ1-2	medium-sized	TRBD1	CASSVRTGGYGYTF	TGTGCCAGCAGTGTCAGGACAGGGGGCTATGGCTACACCTTC
TRBV7-2	TRBJ1-5	few	.	CASSSQGNNQPQHF	TGTGCCAGCAGCTCCCAGGGAAACAATCAGCCCCAGCATTTT
TRBV14	TRBJ2-3	.	.	CASSQERWGSTQYF	TGTGCCAGCAGCCAAGAAAGGTGGGGCAGCACGCAGTATTTT
TRBV2	TRBJ1-4	once	.	CASSTGQDSNEKLFF	TGTGCCAGCAGTACCGGACAAGACTCTAATGAAAAACTGTTTTTT
TRBV29-1	TRBJ2-7	.	TRBD1	CSVEGSNRGVSYEQYF	TGCAGCGTTGAAGGCTCTAACAGGGGAGTATCCTACGAGCAGTACTTC
TRBV7-3	TRBJ1-1	.	.	CASSPGLNEAFF	TGTGCCAGCAGCCCGGGACTTAATGAAGCTTTCTTT
TRBV12-5	TRBJ2-3	.	.	CASVPSGTDTQYF	TGTGCTAGTGTCCCGTCGGGCACAGATACGCAGTATTTT
TRBV2	TRBJ2-5	.	.	CASTSGFKETQYF	TGTGCCAGCACGTCAGGATTCAAGGAGACCCAGTACTTC
TRBV6-7	TRBJ1-1	.	.	CASSEQSTEAFF	TGTGCCAGCAGCGAACAGTCCACTGAAGCTTTCTTT
TRBV30	TRBJ2-7	.	TRBD2	CAWSVISGLAGHYEQYF	TGTGCCTGGAGTGTAATTTCAGGACTAGCGGGACACTACGAGCAGTACTTC
TRBV21-1	TRBJ1-4	.	.	CASSNRVTNEKLFF	TGTGCCAGCAGCAACAGGGTGACTAATGAAAAACTGTTTTTT
TRBV5-4	TRBJ2-4	.	TRBD1	CASSLGQGAPENIQYF	TGTGCCAGCAGCTTGGGACAGGGGGCGCCGGAAAACATTCAGTACTTC
TRBV2	TRBJ1-2	many	TRBD1	CASSEVPKTGDGYTF	TGTGCCAGCAGTGAAGTTCCAAAGACAGGGGACGGCTACACCTTC
TRBV5-1	TRBJ2-5	.	.	CASSLNTGSQETQYF	TGCGCCAGCAGCTTGAATACGGGAAGCCAAGAGACCCAGTACTTC
TRBV25-1	TRBJ2-1	.	TRBD2	CASSEPTSGFNEQFF	TGTGCCAGCAGTGAACCGACTAGCGGGTTCAATGAGCAGTTCTTC
TRBV29-1	TRBJ1-2	.	TRBD1	CSVKDRGRGGYTF	TGCAGCGTTAAGGACAGGGGGCGCGGTGGCTACACCTTC
TRBV7-2	TRBJ1-3	.	.	CASSPNRGNTIYF	TGTGCCAGCAGCCCTAACCGGGGAAACACCATATATTTT
TRBV7-6	TRBJ2-7	.	.	CASSLAVSGPHEQYF	TGTGCCAGCAGCTTAGCGGTGAGTGGGCCCCACGAGCAGTACTTC
TRBV29-1	TRBJ1-3	few	.	CSVAGSSGNTIYF	TGCAGCGTCGCCGGGTCCTCGGGAAACACCATATATTTT
TRBV13	TRBJ1-1	.	.	CASSLSRNTEAFF	TGTGCCAGCAGCTTATCGAGGAACACTGAAGCTTTCTTT
TRBV11-2	TRBJ2-3	.	.	CASSFSGLTDTQYF	TGTGCCAGCAGCTTTAGCGGCCTCACAGATACGCAGTATTTT
TRBV6-6	TRBJ2-1	.	.	CASRTFNSGYNEQFF	TGTGCCAGCAGGACCTTCAACAGCGGATACAATGAGCAGTTCTTC
TRBV28	TRBJ2-7	.	TRBD2	CASSLSTRFQGGSYEQYF	TGTGCCAGCAGTTTATCCACAAGGTTCCAGGGAGGGTCCTACGAGCAGTACTTC
TRBV5-6	TRBJ1-1	.	.	CASRTGGEGEAFF	TGTGCCAGCAGGACCGGAGGGGAGGGTGAAGCTTTCTTT
TRBV20-1	TRBJ2-7	.	TRBD1	CSARQGYEQYF	TGCAGTGCTCGACAGGGCTACGAGCAGTACTTC
TRBV7-9	TRBJ1-4	few	.	CAGSPTGEKLFF	TGTGCCGGGTCTCCAACGGGTGAAAAACTGTTTTTT
TRBV7-9	TRBJ1-2	.	TRBD1	CASSTNRGPYGYTF	TGTGCCAGCAGCACCAACAGGGGTCCCTATGGCTACACCTTC
TRBV7-9	TRBJ2-3	.	.	CASSPGGGRTDTQYF	TGTGCCAGCAGCCCCGGCGGGGGCCGCACAGATACGCAGTATTTT
TRBV27	TRBJ2-7	.	.	CASSLREHYEQYF	TGTGCCAGCAGTCTTCGGGAGCACTACGAGCAGTACTTC
TRBV4-1	TRBJ2-5	.	TRBD2	CASSQAGGMKTQYF	TGCGCCAGCAGCCAAGCCGGGGGGATGAAGACCCAGTACTTC
TRBV5-5	TRBJ1-2	.	.	CASSLGTLPYGYTF	TGTGCCAGCAGCTTGGGGACATTGCCCTATGGCTACACCTTC
TRBV5-1	TRBJ2-1	once	TRBD2	CASSLARASGSPSSYNEQFF	TGCGCCAGCAGCTTGGCCCGGGCTAGCGGGAGCCCCAGCTCCTACAATGAGCAGTTCTTC
TRBV2	TRBJ2-7	.	.	CASTRDSYEQYF	TGTGCCAGCACCAGGGACTCCTACGAGCAGTACTTC
TRBV5-6	TRBJ2-6	.	TRBD2	CASSMGLAGANVLTF	TGTGCCAGCAGCATGGGACTAGCTGGGGCCAACGTCCTGACTTTC
TRBV30	TRBJ2-1	.	.	CAWSFMAGPYNEQFF	TGTGCCTGGAGTTTCATGGCAGGCCCCTACAATGAGCAGTTCTTC
TRBV5-1	TRBJ2-7	.	.	CASRGDTLGEQYF	TGCGCCAGCAGAGGGGACACCCTAGGCGAGCAGTACTTC
TRBV6-6	TRBJ1-1	.	.	CASSATGSVNTEAFF	TGTGCCAGCAGTGCTACCGGGAGTGTAAACACTGAAGCTTTCTTT
TRBV4-1	TRBJ1-4	.	.	CASSRTSTNEKLFF	TGCGCCAGCAGCCGGACATCGACTAATGAAAAACTGTTTTTT
TRBV11-2	TRBJ2-2	.	.	CASSPRPSGSTGELFF	TGTGCCAGCAGCCCCAGGCCCAGCGGATCAACCGGGGAGCTGTTTTTT
TRBV11-2	TRBJ2-3	.	.	CASSLDLGRGTDTQYF	TGTGCCAGCAGCTTAGATCTGGGCAGGGGAACAGATACGCAGTATTTT